This T cell receptor beta chain was observed in a study of T-cell memory formation after mild COVID-19 (dated by TCRdb to the early 2020s). In terms of the full investigation: Most TCR sequence clusters were specific to one of the two donors. In a couple of donors, T-cell clones that expanded and contracted after mild COVID-19 were tracked by sequencing TCRalpha and TCRbeta repertoires over time. Two young, previously healthy adult volunteers, one female and one male, were included in the cohort. What the work shows at the level of the full study, not this receptor alone: Contracting CD4+ clones were located mainly in the CM and EM memory subsets, whereas CD8+ clones were found to be enriched in EMRA. From day 15 to 85, contracting clones showed balanced CD4/CD8 phenotypes, whereas a second wave of clones that expanded from day 15 to 37 leaned towards CD4+. SARS-CoV-2 specificity of the second-wave clones peaking on day 37 was not confirmed. The study included only a couple of mild cases, and larger cohorts that include severe cases with pre-infection samples were judged to be necessary. Some responding clones were detected in pre-infection memory, suggesting pre-existing cross-reactive memory T cells joined the SARS-CoV-2 response.

A few counts support this clonotype. Its antigen target is currently unknown. No much larger clone is present one base from it, and per-base qualities are unavailable. CDR1 and CDR2 are drawn from the germline V gene: SNHLY, FYNNEI. Germline trimming amounts to 4 bases on V and 2 bases on J, with 8 as the count of junction bases outside the gene matches. Including cysteine and phenylalanine, the CDR3 has 16 amino acids. The entry retains the CDR3 DNA only, 48 bases that are in frame from base 1. Reads for this sample came from an Illumina NovaSeq 6000. TCRalpha and TCRbeta cDNA libraries were built by 5'RACE with constant-segment primers, adding sample barcodes and unique molecular identifiers. Trizol reagent was used to extract RNA from every sample. Amplification of the libraries took two PCR steps, and the second step added a second sample barcode plus Illumina TruSeq adapters. Libraries were sequenced on an Illumina NovaSeq with 2 x 150 bp paired-end reads. The original pipeline was this. Reads were demultiplexed and collapsed into UMI-guided consensus sequences with migec v1.2.7. Using mixcr v2.1.11, UMI consensuses were aligned to TRA and TRB V and J templates and then assembled into clonotypes. Clonotypes were classified as expanded or contracted when called significant by both edgeR and NoisET, with noise models trained on biological replicates. For edgeR calls, the thresholds were a false discovery rate-adjusted p below 0.01 and a log2 fold-change of 1. As an exploratory analysis of dynamics, max-normalized trajectories of the 1000 most abundant clonotypes were examined by PCA with hierarchical clustering. Separately sequenced CD4+ and CD8+ repertoires were used to assign a CD4 or CD8 phenotype to each responding clone. TCRdb itself trimmed the public reads at Q25 with fastp, ran MiXCR and retained productive beta chains. Rows are unified per CDR3 protein, each entry keeping the most common DNA and genes. The authors' filters were not applied to this entry. This sample lists 450,000 to 700,000 distinct CDR3 sequences; 15% to 20% were detected once. Clones ranked in the top ten supply about 12% of the sample.

Ficoll-Paque density gradient centrifugation was the method used to isolate PBMCs. Specimen: PBMCs or a T cell subset sorted from them (not recorded which). Here the chain combines TRBV2 and TRBJ1-5; 7 bases in between match TRBD1. The clonotype was recovered from an adult woman who had mild COVID-19 (a few samples of this study predate the infection). The sample titles of this study are shuffled in the database, so cell type and time point are left out; the donor was told from shared clones. The CDR3 here reads CASSARQGVGNQPQHF. Read as DNA, the sequence is TGTGCCAGCAGTGCGAGGCAGGGGGTCGGCAATCAGCCCCAGCATTTT.